One T cell receptor (beta chain) is described in this entry. The data were produced by immunoSEQ multiplex PCR, yet TCRdb's version contains in-frame clones alone and is incomplete. The sample has about 170,000 clones, about 89% seen once. The data belong to a study of blood T cell repertoires in COVID-19. Germline trimming cut 3 bases from V and 3 bases from J; bases unmatched to any gene: 3. Germline values: CDR1 SQVTM, CDR2 ANQGSEA. CDR3 length: 13 amino acids. The source material was PBMCs or T cells enriched from blood (not recorded which). The source is a woman under 30 who had recovered from COVID-19. The chain couples TRBV29-1 to TRBJ1-2; 8 bases are a match to TRBD1. The CDR3, as DNA: TGCAGCGTTGATAAGGACAGGGACTATGGCTACACCTTC. It encodes CSVDKDRDYGYTF.